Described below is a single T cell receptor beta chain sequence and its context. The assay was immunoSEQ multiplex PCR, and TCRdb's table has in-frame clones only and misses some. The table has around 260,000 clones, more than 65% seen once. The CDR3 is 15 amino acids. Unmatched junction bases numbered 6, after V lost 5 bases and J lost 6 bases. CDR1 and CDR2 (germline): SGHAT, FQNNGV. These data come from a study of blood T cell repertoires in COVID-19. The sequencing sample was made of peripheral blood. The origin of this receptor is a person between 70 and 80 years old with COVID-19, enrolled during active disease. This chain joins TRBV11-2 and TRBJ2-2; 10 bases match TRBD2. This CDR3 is CASSILAGSAGELFF. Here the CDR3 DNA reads TGTGCCAGCAGCATACTAGCGGGGTCGGCCGGGGAGCTGTTTTTT.